These 30 T cell receptor beta chains were all obtained from the same sample, sequenced in a study of blood T cell repertoires in COVID-19. TCRdb keeps only in-frame clones here, not all; method: immunoSEQ multiplex PCR. The sample consists of 400,000 to 500,000 clones, around nine tenths of them appearing once. Sequencing was performed on PBMCs or T cells enriched from blood (not recorded which). All receptors derive from a woman younger than 30 who had been exposed to COVID-19.

The V gene is TRBV27, the J gene TRBJ2-1; no definite D call. Germline V gives CDR1 MNHEY, CDR2 SMNVEV (reference sequence). The CDR3 length is 15 residues. V lost 5 bases, J lost 0 bases, and 11 bases lay in between. The CDR3 DNA reads TGTGCCAGCAGTCTACGGAGACTCTCCTACAATGAGCAGTTCTTC. Residues: CASSLRRLSYNEQFF.

The chain employs TRBV19 and TRBJ1-3, with D unresolved. The CDR3 length is 14 residues. Per the germline V gene, CDR1 is LNHDA and CDR2 is SQIVND (reference sequence). The V and J ends lost 5 bases and 0 bases respectively, with 8 bases between them. The CDR3 DNA reads as TGTGCCAGTAGTTCAGTTTCCTCTGGAAACACCATATATTTT. Translation gives CASSSVSSGNTIYF.

The CDR3 region is CASSPPAYSYEQYF. The CDR3 nucleotides are TGTGCCAGCTCACCACCTGCCTACTCCTACGAGCAGTACTTC. The J gene is TRBJ2-7, the V gene TRBV18; no clear D gene. The CDR3 is 14 residues long. V lost 0 bases, J lost 0 bases, and 6 bases lay in between. Germline V lookup: CDR1 KGHSH, CDR2 LQKENI.

In its sample, this clone was seen once. The rearrangement uses TRBV10-3 and TRBJ2-2, with 10 bases matching TRBD2. Germline CDR1 reads ENHRY; CDR2 reads SYGVKD. This CDR3 comprises 16 residues. V trimming: 8 bases; J trimming: 3 bases; junction bases outside the gene matches: 9. Here the CDR3 reads CAILQAGGPDTGELFF. The CDR3 coding sequence is TGTGCCATCTTGCAAGCGGGAGGGCCGGACACCGGGGAGCTGTTTTTT.

This chain links TRBV27 with TRBJ2-1, with TRBD2 matching 12 bases. The CDR3 extends over 17 amino acids. The J segment lost 7 bases and the V segment lost 4 bases, leaving 11 bases of the junction unmatched. CDR1 MNHEY and CDR2 SMNVEV come from the germline V gene (reference sequence). The CDR3 sequence: CASSSLRLAGEANEQFF. Written as DNA, the CDR3 is TGTGCCAGCAGTTCCCTCCGACTAGCGGGGGAGGCTAATGAGCAGTTCTTC.

V usage is TRBV7-2 and J usage is TRBJ1-3; D remains unclear. The germline V gene encodes CDR1 SGHTA and CDR2 FQGNSA. The V end lost 1 base, the J end lost 0 bases, and 13 bases lay between the germline ends. The CDR3 length is 17 residues. The CDR3 sequence is CASSLVLTYSSGNTIYF. CDR3 bases: TGTGCCAGCAGCTTAGTTTTGACTTACTCCTCTGGAAACACCATATATTTT.

V is TRBV2 and J is TRBJ1-1, with TRBD1 identical over 7 bases. Trimming took 7 bases from V and 1 from J; bases not matched to a gene: 9. The length of the CDR3 is 15 residues. Germline lookup yields CDR1 SNHLY and CDR2 FYNNEI. The CDR3 sequence is CASIRDSLGNTEAFF. DNA for the CDR3: TGTGCCAGCATTCGGGACAGTCTGGGGAACACTGAAGCTTTCTTT. Looking up the rest from reference TRBV2 and TRBJ1-1 gives the full variable domain: EPEVTQTPSHQVTQMGQEVILRCVPISNHLYFYWYRQILGQKVEFLVSFYNNEISEKSEIFDDQFSVERPDGSNFTLKIRSTKLEDSAMYFCASIRDSLGNTEAFFGQGTRLTVV.

The V and J genes are TRBV7-9 and TRBJ1-6; 8 nucleotides line up with TRBD1. The CDR3 contains 17 residues. Germline V gene sequence: CDR1 SEHNR, CDR2 FQNEAQ (reference sequence). J lost 4 bases, V lost 5 bases, and 10 bases had no gene match. This CDR3 is CASSRGQGRNYNSPLHF. The CDR3 nucleotides read TGTGCCAGCAGCAGAGGACAGGGCCGGAATTATAATTCACCCCTCCACTTT.

The rearrangement uses TRBV9 and TRBJ2-3, with 12 positions matching TRBD2. V trimming: 0 bases; J trimming: 3 bases; junction bases outside the gene matches: 5. The CDR3 covers 17 residues. The germline V gene has CDR1 SGDLS and CDR2 YYNGEE. DNA of the CDR3: TGTGCCAGCAGCGTAGGGTGGACTAGCGGGGCTACAGATACGCAGTATTTT. The encoded protein is CASSVGWTSGATDTQYF.

In DNA, the CDR3 is TGTGCCTGGAGGTTCTGGGGGCTCGACCTTTATGGCTACACCTTC. Translation gives CAWRFWGLDLYGYTF. The chain has TRBV30 and TRBJ1-2, with a possible D match to TRBD1 (6 bases). Germline V gene data show CDR1 as GTSNPN and CDR2 as SVGIG (reference sequence). The CDR3 sequence is 15 residues long. Trimming removed 3 bases from V and 5 bases from J, with 19 bases in between.

The CDR3 sequence: CASRLVDRFTRGTGELFF. As DNA, the CDR3 is TGTGCAAGTCGCTTAGTAGACCGTTTCACGCGGGGCACCGGGGAGCTGTTTTTT. V is TRBV12-2 and J is TRBJ2-2; the D segment call TRBD2 is taken from the table without a DNA check. TRBV12-2 is designated a pseudogene. The CDR3 runs 18 residues.

The chain joins TRBV9 to TRBJ1-2; 12 bases are shared with TRBD1. The CDR3 runs to 14 residues. V was clipped by 0 bases and J by 8 bases; unmatched bases: 2. Germline values: CDR1 SGDLS, CDR2 YYNGEE. The CDR3 DNA follows: TGTGCCAGCAGCGTAGAGGGACAGGGGGCCGGCTACACCTTC. This translates into CASSVEGQGAGYTF.

J is TRBJ2-1 and V is TRBV27; perhaps TRBD2 as D (6 bases). The CDR3 runs to 17 residues. Trimming removed 5 bases at V and 0 bases at J, with 17 bases between. CDR1 MNHEY and CDR2 SMNVEV come from the germline V gene (reference sequence). Here the CDR3 reads CASSAEPRRVSYNEQFF. CDR3 bases: TGTGCCAGCAGTGCCGAACCCCGGAGGGTCTCCTACAATGAGCAGTTCTTC.

A remark on this clone: A read error may account for a junction end that differs from germline. V usage is TRBV5-4 and J usage is TRBJ2-1, with 11 bases aligning to TRBD1. The germline V gene encodes CDR1 SGHNT and CDR2 YYREEE (reference sequence). The CDR3 spans 15 residues. Here the CDR3 DNA reads TGTGCCAGCAACTTGGGGACAGGGGGGTCGGATGAGCAGTTCTTC. Protein: CASNLGTGGSDEQFF. The whole variable domain, filled in from reference TRBV5-4 and TRBJ2-1, reads ETGVTQSPTHLIKTRGQQVTLRCSSQSGHNTVSWYQQALGQGPQFIFQYYREEENGRGNFPPRFSGLQFPNYSSELNVNALELDDSALYLCASNLGTGGSDEQFFGPGTRLTVL.

The chain carries TRBV4-2 and TRBJ2-2; TRBD2 might be the D (5 bases). CDR1 LGHNA and CDR2 YNFKEQ come from the germline V gene. CDR3 length equals 17 residues. V lost 0 bases and J 6 bases, leaving 17 bases between the germline ends. Here the CDR3 reads CASSQDLILGGSGELFF. The CDR3 DNA follows: TGTGCCAGCAGCCAAGATTTAATACTAGGAGGTTCCGGGGAGCTGTTTTTT.

The chain combines TRBV6-5 with TRBJ2-5; D is perhaps TRBD1 (6 bases). Germline-derived CDR1 and CDR2 are MNHEY and SVGAGI. The CDR3 is 13 amino acids. V was cut by 6 bases and J by 5 bases, with 13 bases left in between. In DNA, the CDR3 is TGTGCCAGCAGCTCGGTCAGGGGTGAGACCCAGTACTTC. The encoded protein is CASSSVRGETQYF.

This clone came up a few times. The rearrangement links TRBV4-3 to TRBJ2-7; TRBD1 matches 7 bases. V was pared by 4 bases and J by 7 bases, with 10 bases of the junction left unmatched. The CDR3 loop spans 14 amino acids. Germline V gene lookup returns CDR1 LGHNA and CDR2 YSLEER. This chain's CDR3 is CASSPTGVPREQYF. The CDR3, as DNA: TGCGCCAGCAGCCCAACAGGGGTTCCGAGAGAGCAGTACTTC.

This clone was detected once. The genes are TRBV4-2 and TRBJ2-1, with 14 nucleotides matching TRBD2. J gave up 10 bases and V 4 bases, and 9 bases lay outside the gene matches. This CDR3 is built from 16 residues. The germline V gene has CDR1 LGHNA and CDR2 YNFKEQ. CDR3: CASSRQGTSGSREQFF. The CDR3 DNA sequence: TGTGCCAGCAGCCGGCAAGGGACTAGCGGGAGTCGGGAGCAGTTCTTC.

This rearrangement joins TRBV7-9 to TRBJ1-4, with a tentative D call TRBD1 (5 bases). CDR3 size: 14 residues. The ends were cut back, 1 base at V and 4 bases at J, with 7 bases in the middle. Germline V gene data show CDR1 as SEHNR and CDR2 as FQNEAQ (reference sequence). In nucleotides, the CDR3 is TGTGCCAGCAGCTTAGAGGGACTTAATGAAAAACTGTTTTTT. Protein sequence: CASSLEGLNEKLFF.

The V gene is TRBV2, the J gene TRBJ2-7; D might be TRBD1 (6 bases). This CDR3 comprises 11 residues. Germline V gene lookup returns CDR1 SNHLY and CDR2 FYNNEI. V gave up 6 bases and J gave up 9 bases, with 12 bases separating them. The CDR3 here is CASSRGTWQYF. CDR3 coding DNA: TGTGCCAGCAGCAGGGGAACTTGGCAGTACTTC.

The V call is TRBV7-2, the J call TRBJ2-1; D remains unclear. Trimming shortened V by 2 bases and J by 7 bases, and 12 bases separated the two germline ends. The CDR3 has 14 residues. The V gene's germline CDR1 is SGHTA and CDR2 FQGNSA. The CDR3 DNA sequence: TGTGCCAGCAGCTTAACGGAAGTCGGGAATGAGCAGTTCTTC. It encodes CASSLTEVGNEQFF.

The chain combines TRBV18 with TRBJ1-3; the match to TRBD1 covers 8 bases. The CDR3 runs to 18 residues. CDR1 and CDR2 (germline): KGHSH, LQKENI. The ends lost 5 bases at V and 0 bases at J; junction bases unmatched: 12. Written as DNA, the CDR3 is TGTGCCAGCTCAACGTCTGACAGGGGCCATTTCTCTGGAAACACCATATATTTT. It yields the protein CASSTSDRGHFSGNTIYF.

The genes are TRBV6-5 and TRBJ1-3; D unresolved. CDR1 is MNHEY and CDR2 is SVGAGI in the germline V gene. With 6 bases removed from V and 2 bases from J, the gap between germline ends came to 11 bases. The CDR3 runs 14 residues. The CDR3 DNA reads TGTGCCAGCAGCATAAGCGATACTGGAAACACCATATATTTT. Protein: CASSISDTGNTIYF.

This clone came up a few times. The chain joins TRBV7-6 to TRBJ2-2; D perhaps matches TRBD2 (6 bases). Trimming shortened V by 2 bases and J by 11 bases, and 24 bases separated the two germline ends. Germline assignment: CDR1 SGHVS and CDR2 FNYEAQ. The CDR3 spans 17 residues. In nucleotides, the CDR3 is TGTGCCAGCAGCTTATATCAACCGGGACTGCTCCTCGGTGAGCTGTTTTTT. The encoded protein is CASSLYQPGLLLGELFF. Drawing the rest from reference TRBV7-6 and TRBJ2-2, the complete variable domain is GAGVSQSPRYKVTKRGQDVALRCDPISGHVSLYWYRQALGQGPEFLTYFNYEAQQDKSGLPNDRFSAERPEGSISTLTIQRTEQRDSAMYRCASSLYQPGLLLGELFFGEGSRLTVL.

The rearrangement links TRBV5-4 to TRBJ1-1; D is ambiguous. The CDR3 sequence is 13 residues long. The V gene's germline CDR1 is SGHNT and CDR2 YYREEE (reference sequence). The germline V and J ends were trimmed by 4 bases and 4 bases, with 11 bases remaining between them. CDR3 protein: CASSQTGSTEAFF. The CDR3 DNA sequence: TGTGCCAGCAGCCAGACGGGATCCACTGAAGCTTTCTTT. Filled out from reference TRBV5-4 and TRBJ1-1, the complete variable domain reads ETGVTQSPTHLIKTRGQQVTLRCSSQSGHNTVSWYQQALGQGPQFIFQYYREEENGRGNFPPRFSGLQFPNYSSELNVNALELDDSALYLCASSQTGSTEAFFGQGTRLTVV.

V usage is TRBV4-3 and J usage is TRBJ1-5, with D possibly TRBD1 on 5 matching bases. The V end lost 0 bases, the J end lost 7 bases, and 13 bases lay between the germline ends. Germline V gives CDR1 LGHNA, CDR2 YSLEER. The length of the CDR3 is 15 residues. CDR3 in amino acids: CASSQDRGGYQPQHF. The CDR3 bases are TGCGCCAGCAGCCAAGATCGCGGGGGGTACCAGCCCCAGCATTTT.

The chain recombines TRBV6-5 with TRBJ1-2; 12 bases align to TRBD1. The CDR3 extends over 16 amino acids. Germline values: CDR1 MNHEY, CDR2 SVGAGI. Trimming cost V 2 bases and J 5 bases; bases outside gene matches: 6. The CDR3 spells CASSYGTGGAGYGYTF. The CDR3 nucleotides read TGTGCCAGCAGTTACGGGACAGGGGGCGCAGGTTATGGCTACACCTTC.

This chain uses TRBV12-3 or TRBV12-4 with TRBJ2-7; D unclear. Trimming pared 6 bases from V and 9 bases from J, leaving 18 bases between. The CDR3 sequence is 13 residues long. The CDR3, as DNA: TGTGCCAGCAGCCCCCGGCAGTCTACGGGGCAGTACTTC. Its protein product is CASSPRQSTGQYF.

The chain is built from TRBV18 and TRBJ2-3; 9 bases agree with TRBD2. Germline V gives CDR1 KGHSH, CDR2 LQKENI. This CDR3 has 17 amino acids. Trimming cost V 2 bases and J 2 bases; bases outside gene matches: 8. CDR3 sequence: CASSPGIAGASTDTQYF. The CDR3 DNA follows: TGTGCCAGCTCACCAGGGATAGCGGGAGCCTCCACAGATACGCAGTATTTT.

This clone was observed once. The chain joins TRBV15 to TRBJ2-3; D is possibly TRBD2 (7 bases). With 0 bases removed from V and 4 bases from J, the gap between germline ends came to 14 bases. The V gene's germline CDR1 is LNHNV and CDR2 YYDKDF (reference sequence). This CDR3 is built from 16 residues. The CDR3 spells CATSRDRPGGADTQYF. CDR3 DNA sequence: TGTGCCACCAGCAGAGATAGGCCGGGGGGCGCAGATACGCAGTATTTT.